This TCR beta chain was sequenced in a study of identical twins. Study observations and caveats: Its conclusions, products of cross-sectional statistical analysis, did not come from following the same donors.

This clonotype was counted a few times. Its cognate antigen is unknown. MiXCR, applied by TCRdb to the 5' RACE reads, yields one record per CDR3 protein. Altogether some 190,000 distinct CDR3 sequences are present, less than 20% being singletons, with the ten largest covering roughly two fifths. The germline V and J ends were trimmed by 6 bases and 10 bases, with 12 bases remaining between them. The germline gives CDR1 SGHTA, CDR2 FQGNSA. The CDR3 loop spans 11 amino acids. The data also belong to a second study, concerning T cells expressing NK-cell markers. As that study records: With an anti-gamma-delta TCR antibody, sorting in several experiments was kept to alpha-beta TCR T cells. There were a handful of donors in whom these clonotypes also led the CD3+CD56-NKG2C+ fraction.

The chain has TRBV7-2 and TRBJ2-5; D might be TRBD2 (5 bases). Sequencing was performed on CD8+ T cells sorted from blood. The TCR comes from a woman younger than 35 in good health. The CDR3 spells CASSEGLRQYF. The CDR3 nucleotides read TGTGCCAGCAGTGAAGGACTTCGCCAGTACTTC.